The clone carrying this TCR beta chain has just one count. From germline, CDR1 is GTSNPN and CDR2 SVGIG (reference sequence). V was cut by 5 bases and J by 2 bases, with 13 bases left in between. The CDR3 is made up of 13 amino acids. The PCR was carried out with 60 Vbeta primers and 13 Jbeta primers. Sequenced by immunoSEQ multiplex PCR; TCRdb stores in-frame clones only, minus some. The sample lists around 180,000 clones, 65% to 90% occurring once. The data were taken from a study of cytomegalovirus exposure and HLA in healthy donors. Overall study: As an earlier analysis found, around 170 million T cells yielded 117 million unique TCR beta sequences.

Healthy donors of bone marrow made up the group. The sequence was obtained from a girl aged 2 to 10 in good health and CMV-seropositive. This sequence joins TRBV30 and TRBJ2-7; D might be TRBD1 (5 bases). Sequencing was carried out using PBMCs. The DNA of the CDR3 is TGTGCCTGGCGGACACCTTTAACCTACGAGCAGTACTTC. Translation: CAWRTPLTYEQYF.